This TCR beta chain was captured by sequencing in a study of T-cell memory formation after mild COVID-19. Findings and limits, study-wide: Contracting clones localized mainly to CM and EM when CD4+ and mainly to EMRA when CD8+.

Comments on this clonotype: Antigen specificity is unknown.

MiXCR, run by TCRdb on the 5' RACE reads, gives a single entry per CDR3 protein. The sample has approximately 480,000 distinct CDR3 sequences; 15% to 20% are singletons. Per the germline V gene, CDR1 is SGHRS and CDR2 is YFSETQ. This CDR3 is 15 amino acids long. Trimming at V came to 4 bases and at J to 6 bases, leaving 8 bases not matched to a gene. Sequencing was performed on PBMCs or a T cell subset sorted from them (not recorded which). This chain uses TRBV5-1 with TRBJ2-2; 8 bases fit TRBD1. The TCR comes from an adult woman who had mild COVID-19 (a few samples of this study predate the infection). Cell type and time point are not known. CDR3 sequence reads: CASSPGQAIAGELFF. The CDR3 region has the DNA TGCGCCAGCAGCCCGGGACAGGCGATCGCCGGGGAGCTGTTTTTT.